This note documents a single T cell receptor beta chain sequence. Antigen specificity is unknown. Healthy and HIV-negative, the adult donors had no recent acute infections or vaccinations. The sample comes from a study of shared clonotypes between healthy human individuals. Study overall: CD4 naive and CD4 memory each took three plates per donor, while CD8 naive took two and CD8 memory one. Notes on the study in general: The authors expected sequencing depth to affect clonotype sharing among donors.

The authors loaded roughly 200 ng DNA, 27,000 or so T cell genomes, into sorted-subset replicate PCRs. Method: immunoSEQ multiplex PCR; TCRdb's copy keeps in-frame clones and lacks some. The data hold 2,500,000 or so clones, with 90% to 95% observed a single time. The sequence came from a man between 18 and 35 years old in good health. The sample consisted of naive CD4+ T cells sorted from blood. Documented subset: CD45RA+ positively selected.

CDR3 nucleotide sequence: TGTGCCAGCAGCTTGATATGGGGGGAGCAGGGAAAGACCCAGTACTTC. This codes for CASSLIWGEQGKTQYF. The chain carries TRBV5-4 and TRBJ2-5; D possibly corresponds to TRBD2 (6 bases). This CDR3 is built from 16 residues. The V end lost 1 base, the J end lost 6 bases, and 19 bases lay between the germline ends. Looked up from germline, CDR1 is SGHNT and CDR2 is YYREEE (reference sequence).